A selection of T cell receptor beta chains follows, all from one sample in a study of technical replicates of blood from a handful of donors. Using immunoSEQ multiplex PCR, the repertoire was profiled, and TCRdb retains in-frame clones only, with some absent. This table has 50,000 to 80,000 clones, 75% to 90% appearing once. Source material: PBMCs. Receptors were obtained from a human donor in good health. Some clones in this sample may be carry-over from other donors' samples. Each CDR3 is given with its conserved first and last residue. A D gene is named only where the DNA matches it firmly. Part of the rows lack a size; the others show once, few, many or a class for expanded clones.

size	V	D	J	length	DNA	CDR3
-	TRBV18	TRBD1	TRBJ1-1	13	TGTGCCAGCTCACCTGACAGGGGGCAGGGAGCTTTCTTT	CASSPDRGQGAFF
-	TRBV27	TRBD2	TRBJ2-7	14	TGTGCCAGCAGTCCCCAGGGACTACTCTACGAGCAGTACTTC	CASSPQGLLYEQYF
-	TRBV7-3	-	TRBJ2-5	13	TGTGCCAGCAGCTTCAGTTCGGGGGGCCGACAGTACTTC	CASSFSSGGRQYF
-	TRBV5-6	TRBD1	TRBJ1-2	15	TGTGCCAGCAGCTTGGACAGGGGGAGAATCTATGGCTACACCTTC	CASSLDRGRIYGYTF
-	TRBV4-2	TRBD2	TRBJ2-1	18	TGTGCCAGCAGCCGAACTAGCGGGGGGCAATTTGGATACAATGAGCAGTTCTTC	CASSRTSGGQFGYNEQFF
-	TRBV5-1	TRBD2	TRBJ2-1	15	TGCGCCAGCAGCTTCCTAGCGGACTACTACAATGAGCAGTTCTTC	CASSFLADYYNEQFF
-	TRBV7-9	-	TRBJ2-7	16	TGTGCCAGCAGCGGGCCGGGAGCGACCGGAGTCTACGAGCAGTACTTC	CASSGPGATGVYEQYF
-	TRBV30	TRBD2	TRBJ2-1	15	TGTGCCTGGAGTCCCCCTAGCGGGGTACTGTATGAGCAGTTCTTC	CAWSPPSGVLYEQFF
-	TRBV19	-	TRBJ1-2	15	TGTGCCAGTAGGGCGACCGGAGCCGCTAACTATGGCTACACCTTC	CASRATGAANYGYTF
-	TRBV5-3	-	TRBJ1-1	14	TGTGCCAGAGGGGGGGGCTGGGTTGACACTGAAGCTTTCTTT	CARGGGWVDTEAFF
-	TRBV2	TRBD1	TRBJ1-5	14	TGTGCCAGCAGAGGACAGGGTAGCGGACAGCCCCAGCATTTT	CASRGQGSGQPQHF
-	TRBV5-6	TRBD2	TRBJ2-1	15	TGTGCCAGCAGCTTGTTGCGGGAGGTCTACAATGAGCAGTTCTTC	CASSLLREVYNEQFF
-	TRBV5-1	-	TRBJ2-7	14	TGCGCCAGCAGCTTGGAGGAGAGCTCCTACGAGCAGTACTTC	CASSLEESSYEQYF
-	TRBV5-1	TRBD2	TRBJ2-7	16	TGCGCCAGCAGCTTGTCCAGCGGGGGGTTCATCGGGGAGCAGTACTTC	CASSLSSGGFIGEQYF
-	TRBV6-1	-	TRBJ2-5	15	TGTGCCAGCAGTGAAGCGCTTTTGGGAGCCGAGACCCAGTACTTC	CASSEALLGAETQYF
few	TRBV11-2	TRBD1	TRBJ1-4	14	TGTGCCAGCAGCCTAGACAGGGGTCAAGAAAAACTGTTTTTT	CASSLDRGQEKLFF
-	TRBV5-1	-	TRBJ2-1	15	TGCGCCAGCAGCTTGCCTAGCGTCACCTACAATGAGCAGTTCTTC	CASSLPSVTYNEQFF
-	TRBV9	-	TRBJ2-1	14	TGTGCCAGCAGCGTAGGAGGGAACGACAATGAGCAGTTCTTC	CASSVGGNDNEQFF
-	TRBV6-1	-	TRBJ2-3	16	TGTGCCAGCAGTGAAGGTGGGGCGTTTCGCACAGATACGCAGTATTTT	CASSEGGAFRTDTQYF
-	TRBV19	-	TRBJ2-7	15	TGTGCCAGTAGTATGGTGCGGGGCAACTCCTACGAGCAGTACTTC	CASSMVRGNSYEQYF
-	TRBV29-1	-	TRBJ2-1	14	TGCAGCGTTGAAAAACAGGGTGGGGACAATGAGCAGTTCTTC	CSVEKQGGDNEQFF
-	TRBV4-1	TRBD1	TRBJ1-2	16	TGCGCCAGCAGCCAAGAAAACAGGGGGCTTAGCTATGGCTACACCTTC	CASSQENRGLSYGYTF
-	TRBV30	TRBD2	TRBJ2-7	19	TGTGCCTGGAGTGTACCCCCTAGCGGGAGGGATAGCGTTAACTACGAGCAGTACTTC	CAWSVPPSGRDSVNYEQYF
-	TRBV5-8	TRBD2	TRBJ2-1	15	TGTGCCAGCAGCAGGGGACTAGCGACTTACAATGAGCAGTTCTTC	CASSRGLATYNEQFF
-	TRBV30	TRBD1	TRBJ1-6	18	TGTGCCTGGAGTGCCGGGACAGGGCTGTTCTCCTATAATTCACCCCTCCACTTT	CAWSAGTGLFSYNSPLHF
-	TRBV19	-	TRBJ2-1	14	TGTGCCAGTAGTATAGGAGGGCGGTCTTATGAGCAGTTCTTC	CASSIGGRSYEQFF
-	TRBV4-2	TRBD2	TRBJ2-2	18	TGTGCCAGCAGCCCGAGCGGGACTAGCGGGAGTTTGACCGGGGAGCTGTTTTTT	CASSPSGTSGSLTGELFF
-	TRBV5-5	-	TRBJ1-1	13	TGTGCCAGCAGCCTCGCAGGGAACACTGAAGCTTTCTTT	CASSLAGNTEAFF
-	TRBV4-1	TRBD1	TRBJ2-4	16	TGCGCCAGCAGCCAGGACAGGGGATTCGCCAAAAACATTCAGTACTTC	CASSQDRGFAKNIQYF
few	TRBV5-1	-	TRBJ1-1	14	TGCGCCAGCAGCTCAGGGACACTGAACACTGAAGCTTTCTTT	CASSSGTLNTEAFF
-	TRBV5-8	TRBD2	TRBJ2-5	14	TGTGCCAGCAGCTCCAGACTAGCTGGGGAGACCCAGTACTTC	CASSSRLAGETQYF